The 24 T cell receptor beta chains below all came from one sample that was sequenced in a study of blood T cell repertoires in COVID-19. Some clones are missing from TCRdb's copy, which holds only in-frame ones; the method was immunoSEQ multiplex PCR. The profile shows roughly 230,000 clones, about 86% of them singletons. Sequenced material: peripheral blood. These receptors were obtained from a man aged 35 to 55 with active or convalescent COVID-19.

This rearrangement joins TRBV12-3 or TRBV12-4 to TRBJ1-2; the D gene is possibly TRBD1 (6 bases). CDR3 length: 13 residues. Deletions cut 8 bases from V and 7 bases from J, with 17 bases between. Written as DNA, the CDR3 is TGTGCCAGCTTATACAGGGCGAGGGGTGGCTACACCTTC. This codes for CASLYRARGGYTF.

The chain employs TRBV28 and TRBJ2-5; 10 nucleotides align to TRBD1. The length of the CDR3 is 14 residues. Germline loops: CDR1 MDHEN, CDR2 SYDVKM. The ends lost 6 bases at V and 8 bases at J; junction bases unmatched: 9. CDR3 sequence: CASRSRQGASTQYF. The CDR3, as DNA: TGTGCCAGCAGATCCCGACAGGGGGCGTCAACCCAGTACTTC.

The rearrangement joins TRBV7-9 to TRBJ2-1, with TRBD2 matching 9 bases. The length of the CDR3 is 16 residues. Germline-derived CDR1 and CDR2 are SEHNR and FQNEAQ (reference sequence). The V gene end was trimmed by 5 bases and the J gene end by 0 bases; junction bases not matched to a gene: 5. The CDR3 loop reads CASSPRTSDSYNEQFF. CDR3 DNA: TGTGCCAGCAGCCCCCGGACTAGCGACTCCTACAATGAGCAGTTCTTC.

This clone was observed a handful of times. The chain employs TRBV7-9 and TRBJ1-2; unclear D gene. The V end lost 1 base, the J end lost 11 bases, and 11 bases lay between the germline ends. Germline CDR1 is SEHNR and CDR2 is FQNEAQ (reference sequence). The CDR3 runs 12 residues. The CDR3 DNA is TGTGCCAGCAGCTTAGAGACCCAGCGGTACACCTTC. The encoded protein is CASSLETQRYTF.

The V gene is TRBV19, the J gene TRBJ2-3; TRBD1 might be the D (5 bases). Trimming took off 6 bases at V and 3 bases at J, with 19 bases between the two ends. CDR1 LNHDA and CDR2 SQIVND come from the germline V gene (reference sequence). This CDR3 is 16 amino acids long. DNA for the CDR3: TGTGCCAGTAGGGCCCCAGCAGGGTTGGGTACAGATACGCAGTATTTT. It translates to CASRAPAGLGTDTQYF.

This clone showed up just once. The V gene is TRBV1, the J gene TRBJ2-2; TRBD2 is the table's D call, not checked against the DNA. TRBV1 is recorded as a pseudogene. The CDR3 is 18 residues long. DNA of the CDR3: TGCACCAGCAGCCAAGATAAGCCTAGCGGGGTGTTTCCCGGGGAGCTGTTTTTT. Translated: CTSSQDKPSGVFPGELFF.

The chain employs TRBV19 and TRBJ1-4; 9 bases align to TRBD1. The CDR3 contains 15 residues. J gave up 11 bases and V 3 bases, and 10 bases lay outside the gene matches. CDR1 is LNHDA and CDR2 is SQIVND in the germline V gene (reference sequence). CDR3 protein: CASSIVGGQGEKLFF. The CDR3 DNA sequence: TGTGCCAGTAGTATTGTGGGGGGACAGGGAGAGAAACTGTTTTTT.

The gene calls are TRBV19 and TRBJ1-5, with D perhaps matching TRBD1 (5 bases). V lost 5 bases and J lost 6, with 11 bases in between. The germline V gene encodes CDR1 LNHDA and CDR2 SQIVND (reference sequence). The CDR3 contains 13 residues. CDR3 residues: CASSGANRQPQHF. The CDR3 nucleotides read TGTGCCAGTAGTGGGGCTAACCGTCAGCCCCAGCATTTT.

J is TRBJ1-6 and V is TRBV6-5; 10 bases are a match to TRBD1. Germline V gene sequence: CDR1 MNHEY, CDR2 SVGAGI. V shed 6 bases, J shed 7 bases, and the junction held 0 bases outside the gene matches. The CDR3 has 13 amino acids. CDR3 bases: TGTGCCAGCAGGGGACAGGGGAATTCACCCCTCCACTTT. This sequence encodes CASRGQGNSPLHF.

The rearrangement links TRBV12-3 or TRBV12-4 to TRBJ1-1; D might be TRBD1 (5 bases). Trimming left V 2 bases short and J 4 bases short, with 8 bases between. This CDR3 spans 13 amino acids. The DNA for the CDR3 is TGTGCCAGCAGTTTATTCCAGGGCACTGAAGCTTTCTTT. Translation gives CASSLFQGTEAFF.

The V call is TRBV19, the J call TRBJ1-1; no definite D call. The CDR3 has 15 residues. Per the germline V gene, CDR1 is LNHDA and CDR2 is SQIVND (reference sequence). The germline V and J ends were trimmed by 5 bases and 5 bases, with 18 bases remaining between them. The CDR3 DNA follows: TGTGCCAGTAGTTTCCGCCTGGAGGTCGGAACTGAAGCTTTCTTT. It codes for CASSFRLEVGTEAFF.

In this sample, this clone turned up once. This rearrangement joins TRBV27 to TRBJ1-1, with 8 bases that match TRBD1. V gave up 5 bases and J gave up 3 bases; unmatched junction bases: 14. This CDR3 has 17 amino acids. Per the germline V gene, CDR1 is MNHEY and CDR2 is SMNVEV (reference sequence). CDR3 nucleotides: TGTGCCAGCAGTCGAGGACAGGGCAATGGATTGGACACTGAAGCTTTCTTT. Protein: CASSRGQGNGLDTEAFF.

The chain has TRBV3-1 (or the pseudogene TRBV3-2) and TRBJ1-2; D is uncertain. V was cut by 5 bases and J by 2 bases, with 12 bases left in between. CDR3 length: 14 amino acids. Germline CDR1 is LGHDT and CDR2 is YNNKEL (reference sequence). The CDR3 is CASSFYMGNYGYTF. In DNA form, the CDR3 reads TGTGCCAGCAGCTTTTACATGGGCAACTATGGCTACACCTTC.

The V gene is TRBV7-9, the J gene TRBJ2-2; D may be TRBD1 (5 bases). Trimming took 5 bases from V and 1 from J, leaving 14 bases between them. The germline gives CDR1 SEHNR, CDR2 FQNEAQ (reference sequence). The CDR3 totals 16 residues. CDR3 nucleotide sequence: TGTGCCAGCAGCCATCCCTTCACAGGGAACACCGGGGAGCTGTTTTTT. Translation gives CASSHPFTGNTGELFF.

The J gene is TRBJ2-7, the V gene TRBV6-5; possible D gene TRBD2, 7 bases. V was trimmed by 5 bases and J by 0 bases, leaving 11 bases between them. This CDR3 region has 14 residues. Germline V gene sequence: CDR1 MNHEY, CDR2 SVGAGI. CDR3 sequence: CASSPGGRSYEQYF. The CDR3 coding sequence is TGTGCCAGCAGTCCGGGGGGCCGCTCCTACGAGCAGTACTTC.

This chain links TRBV15 with TRBJ2-5; TRBD2 is a possible D gene (6 bases). The CDR3 sequence is 13 residues long. Trimming took off 3 bases at V and 5 bases at J, with 10 bases between the two ends. The germline CDR1 and CDR2 sequences are LNHNV and YYDKDF (reference sequence). The CDR3 bases are TGTGCCACCAGCAGCCGGCGGGATGAGACCCAGTACTTC. Translated: CATSSRRDETQYF.

The chain carries TRBV29-1 and TRBJ1-3, with TRBD1 matching over 7 bases. Germline V gene lookup returns CDR1 SQVTM and CDR2 ANQGSEA. Trimming at V came to 4 bases and at J to 0 bases, leaving 0 bases not matched to a gene. The CDR3 loop spans 13 amino acids. DNA of the CDR3: TGCAGCGTTGGACAGGGCTCTGGAAACACCATATATTTT. Translating it yields CSVGQGSGNTIYF.

The chain joins TRBV7-9 to TRBJ2-7; 9 nucleotides align to TRBD2. V lost 2 bases and J lost 5; bases outside the gene matches: 7. This CDR3 comprises 15 residues. Germline V CDR1 and CDR2: SEHNR, FQNEAQ (reference sequence). The CDR3 is CASSLMAGGSHEQYF. Written as DNA, the CDR3 is TGTGCCAGCAGCTTAATGGCGGGAGGGTCGCACGAGCAGTACTTC.

A single count supports this clone. This sequence joins TRBV3-1 (or the pseudogene TRBV3-2) and TRBJ2-1; 11 positions match TRBD2. The germline CDR1 and CDR2 sequences are LGHDT and YNNKEL (reference sequence). This CDR3 comprises 15 residues. The V segment lost 2 bases and the J segment 7 bases; nucleotides outside the gene matches: 4. CDR3 sequence (DNA): TGTGCCAGCAGCCAACTAGCGGGGGGAAGGAATGAGCAGTTCTTC. The encoded protein is CASSQLAGGRNEQFF.

The genes are TRBV6-5 and TRBJ2-5; TRBD1 matches 7 bases. Germline CDR1 and CDR2: MNHEY and SVGAGI. The CDR3 totals 15 residues. The trim removed 4 bases at V and 5 bases at J, leaving 10 bases unmatched. The CDR3 nucleotides read TGTGCCAGCAGTTTAACATCAGGGGGTTTGGAGACCCAGTACTTC. This gives the protein CASSLTSGGLETQYF.

This clone was found a few times. The chain couples TRBV10-3 to TRBJ1-5; D gene uncertain. This CDR3 region has 16 residues. Per the germline V gene, CDR1 is ENHRY and CDR2 is SYGVKD. Trimming left V 2 bases short and J 4 bases short, with 15 bases between. CDR3 in DNA: TGTGCCATCAGTGAGGTCTGGGCAATCAAGAATCAGCCCCAGCATTTT. The encoded protein is CAISEVWAIKNQPQHF.

V is TRBV19 and J is TRBJ2-3; 8 positions match TRBD2. Germline V lookup: CDR1 LNHDA, CDR2 SQIVND (reference sequence). There are 15 residues in the CDR3. V shed 5 bases, J shed 0 bases, and the junction held 4 bases outside the gene matches. CDR3 loop: CASSHLAGSTDTQYF. The CDR3 DNA sequence: TGTGCCAGTAGTCACTTAGCGGGGAGCACAGATACGCAGTATTTT.

The J gene is TRBJ1-5, the V gene TRBV2; D perhaps matches TRBD1 (5 bases). Trimming stripped 7 bases from V and 5 bases from J, with 12 bases between. This CDR3 is 13 amino acids long. Germline CDR1 and CDR2: SNHLY and FYNNEI. This chain's CDR3 is CASILGVDQPQHF. CDR3 bases: TGTGCCAGCATTTTAGGGGTGGATCAGCCCCAGCATTTT.

This chain joins TRBV24-1 and TRBJ1-5; D unresolved. The germline V gene encodes CDR1 KGHDR and CDR2 SFDVKD. The CDR3 has 15 residues. Trimming took 3 bases from V and 4 from J, leaving 12 bases between them. The CDR3 coding sequence is TGTGCCACCAGTGATCACCATTCTCTAAATCAGCCCCAGCATTTT. Protein: CATSDHHSLNQPQHF.